This T cell receptor (beta chain) is drawn from a study of cytomegalovirus exposure and HLA in healthy donors. The study, taken as a whole, reports: Previous analysis showed most TCR beta V segments were productive about 90% or about 30% of the time.

PCR amplification relied on 60 Vbeta primers (plus 13 Jbeta primers). Measured with immunoSEQ multiplex PCR; TCRdb has only the in-frame clones, and not every one. The table includes around 130,000 clones, 80% detected once. On this clone itself: Antigen unknown.

V dropped 2 bases and J dropped 2; count of bases not matched to a gene: 7. The CDR3 totals 15 residues. The V gene's germline CDR1 is SGHKS and CDR2 YYEKEE (reference sequence). V and J are TRBV5-5 and TRBJ2-7, with TRBD1 matching 7 bases. This receptor was identified in a man aged 40-55 years in good health and CMV-seronegative. Sequences were obtained from PBMCs. The CDR3 protein is CASSLDRVSTYEQYF. Written as DNA, the CDR3 is TGTGCCAGCAGCTTAGACAGGGTCTCGACCTACGAGCAGTACTTC.